These T cell receptor beta chains were read from a single sample in a study of cytotoxic CD8 clonotypes in ibrutinib-treated CLL. The method was immunoSEQ multiplex PCR; TCRdb's version includes in-frame clones alone and lacks a portion of them. The sample gives about 130,000 clones, 70% to 80% of which show up once; around 13% is in the top ten. Here the sequenced sample was PBMCs, taken after 12 months of ibrutinib treatment. Receptors were obtained from a human donor with chronic lymphocytic leukemia. Each CDR3 is given with its conserved first and last residue. The order of the fields is V gene, clone size, D gene, J gene, CDR3 protein, CDR3 DNA. A D gene is named only where the DNA matches it firmly. Size is omitted from some rows. Given values are once, few, many or a class for expanded clones.

TRBV19	once	TRBD2	TRBJ2-1	CASSIGWTRSLYEQFF	TGTGCCAGTAGTATAGGCTGGACTAGGAGTCTTTATGAGCAGTTCTTC
TRBV6-6	-	TRBD2	TRBJ2-2	CASSGTPGANTGELFF	TGTGCCAGTAGCGGGACGCCAGGGGCAAACACCGGGGAGCTGTTTTTT
TRBV11-1	-	TRBD1	TRBJ2-7	CASSSRDRVPYEQYF	TGTGCCAGCAGCTCCCGGGACAGGGTCCCCTACGAGCAGTACTTC
TRBV7-2	-	-	TRBJ2-7	CASSHGGWRYEQYF	TGTGCCAGCAGCCACGGAGGCTGGAGGTACGAGCAGTACTTC
TRBV6-1	-	-	TRBJ1-2	CASSAGNYGYTF	TGTGCCAGCAGTGCAGGGAACTATGGCTACACCTTC
TRBV5-1	-	TRBD1	TRBJ1-2	CASSPTLRQGLYNYGYTF	TGCGCCAGCAGCCCTACCCTGCGACAGGGACTATACAACTATGGCTACACCTTC
TRBV27	few	TRBD2	TRBJ2-7	CASSLRGGRAAYEQYF	TGTGCCAGCAGTTTAAGGGGCGGGAGGGCCGCCTACGAGCAGTACTTC
TRBV9	-	-	TRBJ2-7	CASSARVSGYEQYF	TGTGCCAGCAGCGCCAGGGTGTCGGGCTACGAGCAGTACTTC
TRBV6-6	-	-	TRBJ1-5	CASSYTHNQPQHF	TGTGCCAGCAGTTACACTCACAATCAGCCCCAGCATTTT
TRBV21-1	-	-	TRBJ1-2	CASSKEESRGYGYTF	TGTGCCAGCAGCAAAGAGGAGAGTCGAGGTTACGGCTACACCTTC
TRBV14	-	-	TRBJ1-2	CASSQGWAARYTF	TGTGCCAGCAGCCAAGGGTGGGCAGCTCGCTACACCTTC
TRBV11-2	few	-	TRBJ2-5	CASSLGWDGQETQYF	TGTGCCAGCAGCTTAGGTTGGGACGGCCAAGAGACCCAGTACTTC
TRBV5-4	-	-	TRBJ2-7	CATSPSRRFDYEQYF	TGTGCCACCTCCCCGTCCCGCAGGTTCGACTACGAGCAGTACTTC
TRBV7-6	-	TRBD1	TRBJ1-4	CASSLAGTANEKLFF	TGTGCCAGCAGCTTAGCCGGGACAGCTAATGAAAAACTGTTTTTT
TRBV11-2	-	TRBD2	TRBJ2-5	CASSSEGLAFQETQYF	TGTGCCAGCAGCTCGGAGGGACTAGCGTTTCAAGAGACCCAGTACTTC
TRBV15	-	-	TRBJ2-1	CATSRVGLYNEQFF	TGTGCCACCAGCAGGGTCGGGCTCTACAATGAGCAGTTCTTC
TRBV7-2	-	TRBD2	TRBJ2-1	CASSWAGVKFGEQFF	TGTGCCAGCAGCTGGGCGGGAGTGAAATTCGGGGAGCAGTTCTTC
TRBV7-8	-	-	TRBJ2-5	CASRLWFQETQYF	TGTGCCAGCAGACTGTGGTTCCAAGAGACCCAGTACTTC
TRBV7-6	-	TRBD1	TRBJ2-1	CASSDGGQGDEQFF	TGTGCCAGCAGCGACGGTGGACAGGGCGATGAGCAGTTCTTC
TRBV14	-	TRBD2	TRBJ2-1	CASSQGGPPGLATRSYNEQFF	TGTGCCAGCAGCCAAGGGGGCCCCCCGGGACTAGCGACCCGATCCTACAATGAGCAGTTCTTC
TRBV9	-	-	TRBJ2-3	CASNPGRSTDTQYF	TGTGCCAGCAACCCGGGACGGAGCACAGATACGCAGTATTTT
TRBV15	-	TRBD1	TRBJ1-2	CATSRGTGYDGYTF	TGTGCCACCAGCAGAGGGACAGGGTACGATGGCTACACCTTC
TRBV6-5	-	-	TRBJ2-2	CASSLSGGNTGELFF	TGTGCCAGCAGCCTTAGCGGAGGGAACACCGGGGAGCTGTTTTTT
TRBV7-2	-	TRBD2	TRBJ2-1	CASSFRTSGSNEQFF	TGTGCCAGCAGCTTCAGGACTAGCGGGAGTAATGAGCAGTTCTTC